The 23 T cell receptor beta chains below all came from one sample that was sequenced in a study of blood T cell repertoires in COVID-19. Libraries were prepared by immunoSEQ multiplex PCR; TCRdb keeps only in-frame clonotypes and omits some of them. The table lists approximately 240,000 clones, 79% of them singletons. Input material: peripheral blood. The receptor set was obtained from a woman between 40 and 50 years old with active or convalescent COVID-19.

V and J are TRBV19 and TRBJ1-5; D remains ambiguous. This CDR3 region has 15 residues. Trimming pared 3 bases from V and 0 bases from J, leaving 9 bases between. The V gene's germline CDR1 is LNHDA and CDR2 SQIVND (reference sequence). CDR3 DNA sequence: TGTGCCAGTAGTATTTCTGTCTATAGCAATCAGCCCCAGCATTTT. The encoded protein is CASSISVYSNQPQHF.

V is TRBV10-3 and J is TRBJ1-2, with 10 bases fitting TRBD1. The CDR3 loop spans 14 amino acids. J was trimmed by 4 bases and V by 9 bases; bases with no gene match: 8. Germline V gene lookup returns CDR1 ENHRY and CDR2 SYGVKD. CDR3 nucleotides: TGTGCCATAGACCCCGGGACAGGGGTCTATGGCTACACCTTC. Translated, it gives CAIDPGTGVYGYTF.

The genes are TRBV30 and TRBJ2-7; D is possibly TRBD1 (5 bases). There are 14 residues in the CDR3. V gave up 3 bases and J gave up 2 bases, with 14 bases separating them. The germline V gene encodes CDR1 GTSNPN and CDR2 SVGIG (reference sequence). CDR3 in amino acids: CAWSIQGAAYEQYV. CDR3 in DNA: TGTGCCTGGAGCATCCAGGGTGCGGCCTACGAGCAGTACGTC.

The chain has TRBV2 and TRBJ1-5; TRBD1 agrees at 7 bases. Germline loops: CDR1 SNHLY, CDR2 FYNNEI. V dropped 8 bases and J dropped 5; count of bases not matched to a gene: 15. The CDR3 is 16 amino acids. The DNA of the CDR3 is TGTGCCAGCGCGCCACCAGGACAGGCCAAGCATCAGCCCCAGCATTTT. This translates into CASAPPGQAKHQPQHF.

The chain links TRBV7-3 to TRBJ1-6; TRBD1 matches at 9 bases. The CDR3 contains 14 residues. In germline, CDR1 is SGHTA, CDR2 FQGTGA. V shed 5 bases and J 7 bases; nucleotides not matched to a gene: 3. In DNA, the CDR3 is TGTGCCAGCAGCCCGACAGGGGGGAATTCACCCCTCCACTTT. This codes for CASSPTGGNSPLHF.

This clone has a handful of counts. The gene calls are TRBV10-3 and TRBJ2-5, with D unclear. With 10 bases removed from V and 5 bases from J, the gap between germline ends came to 17 bases. This CDR3 is built from 13 residues. Germline CDR1 reads ENHRY; CDR2 reads SYGVKD. The CDR3 DNA reads TGTGCCACCCTAGACCAAGGTCGGGAGACCCAGTACTTC. Translating it yields CATLDQGRETQYF.

V and J are TRBV28 and TRBJ2-7; D might be TRBD2 (6 bases). V dropped 7 bases and J dropped 1 base, with 8 bases sitting between them. This CDR3 is built from 12 residues. CDR1 is MDHEN, CDR2 SYDVKM, per germline. The CDR3 nucleotides are TGTGCCAGCATGGGGGGATCCTACGAGCAGTACTTC. This sequence encodes CASMGGSYEQYF.

The count of this clone is one. V gene TRBV6-6 combines with J gene TRBJ2-3; tentative D call: TRBD2 (6 bases). Trimming took 8 bases from V and 3 from J, leaving 18 bases between them. Germline-derived CDR1 and CDR2 are MNHNY and SVGAGI (reference sequence). The CDR3 runs 15 residues. The CDR3 spells CASLRGLSGTDTQYF. In DNA, the CDR3 is TGTGCCAGCCTTCGAGGCCTTAGCGGAACAGATACGCAGTATTTT.

This clone has only one observation. The V and J genes are TRBV27 and TRBJ1-6; weak D call: TRBD1 (5 bases). Trimming stripped 5 bases from V and 3 bases from J, with 11 bases between. This CDR3 has 15 amino acids. Germline lookup yields CDR1 MNHEY and CDR2 SMNVEV (reference sequence). This CDR3 is CASSPGQDYNSPLHF. CDR3 sequence (DNA): TGTGCCAGCAGTCCCGGACAAGACTATAATTCACCCCTCCACTTT.

This clone came up once. The V and J genes are TRBV5-1 and TRBJ2-1; maybe TRBD1 (6 bases). The CDR3 extends over 13 amino acids. Looked up from germline, CDR1 is SGHRS and CDR2 is YFSETQ. Trimming stripped 7 bases from V and 5 bases from J, with 13 bases between. The CDR3 DNA follows: TGCGCCAGCTGCCCTAGACAGGACAATGAGCAGTTCTTC. It codes for CASCPRQDNEQFF.

V gene TRBV5-1 combines with J gene TRBJ1-4; 9 positions match TRBD1. This CDR3 is 15 amino acids long. CDR1 SGHRS and CDR2 YFSETQ come from the germline V gene. Trimming at V came to 5 bases and at J to 6 bases, leaving 8 bases not matched to a gene. CDR3: CASRYTGGADEKLFF. The CDR3 region has the DNA TGCGCCAGCAGATACACAGGGGGCGCCGATGAAAAACTGTTTTTT.

In this sample, this clone turned up once. V usage is TRBV5-1 and J usage is TRBJ1-6; perhaps TRBD1 as D (5 bases). Germline lookup yields CDR1 SGHRS and CDR2 YFSETQ. The CDR3 has 15 amino acids. Trimming cost V 0 bases and J 6 bases, with 10 bases left between them. The CDR3: CASSLVQGRNSPLHF. For the CDR3, the DNA is TGCGCCAGCAGCTTGGTCCAGGGTCGTAATTCACCCCTCCACTTT.

The V gene is TRBV7-8, the J gene TRBJ2-2, with 7 nucleotides matching TRBD1. The CDR3 sequence is 17 residues long. J was trimmed by 4 bases and V by 4 bases; bases with no gene match: 12. Germline CDR1 and CDR2: SGHVS and FQNEAQ. CDR3 DNA: TGTGCCAGCAGCTCAGACAGGGTGACTTTGATCACCGGGGAGCTGTTTTTT. Amino acids: CASSSDRVTLITGELFF. The full variable domain, its missing parts supplied by reference TRBV7-8 and TRBJ2-2, is GAGVSQSPRYKVAKRGQDVALRCDPISGHVSLFWYQQALGQGPEFLTYFQNEAQLDKSGLPSDRFFAERPEGSVSTLKIQRTQQEDSAVYLCASSSDRVTLITGELFFGEGSRLTVL.

This chain uses TRBV19 with TRBJ1-2; D perhaps matches TRBD1 (6 bases). Looked up from germline, CDR1 is LNHDA and CDR2 is SQIVND (reference sequence). The V and J ends lost 6 bases and 2 bases respectively, with 13 bases between them. The CDR3 loop spans 14 amino acids. The CDR3 here is CASRPSDRNYGYTF. The DNA of the CDR3 is TGTGCCAGTAGGCCCTCGGACAGAAACTATGGCTACACCTTC.

This chain joins TRBV5-4 and TRBJ2-3; maybe TRBD2 (6 bases). There are 14 residues in the CDR3. Germline CDR1 reads SGHNT; CDR2 reads YYREEE (reference sequence). The V and J ends lost 4 bases and 2 bases respectively, with 11 bases between them. CDR3 sequence: CASSGRQTTDTQYF. CDR3 nucleotides: TGTGCCAGCAGCGGGAGGCAAACCACAGATACGCAGTATTTT.

V usage is TRBV7-9 and J usage is TRBJ2-1; TRBD1 matches 10 bases. CDR3 size: 16 residues. Losses at the gene ends were 1 base for V and 8 bases for J; bases not matched to a gene: 8. Germline V gives CDR1 SEHNR, CDR2 FQNEAQ (reference sequence). This CDR3 is CASSLVRDRGFDEQFF. The DNA of the CDR3 is TGTGCCAGCAGCTTAGTCCGGGACAGGGGATTCGATGAGCAGTTCTTC.

CDR3 DNA sequence: TGTGCCAGCTCAAGGGCCCGGGAGGAGGGCTACACCTTC. This translates into CASSRAREEGYTF. J is TRBJ1-2 and V is TRBV18; D ambiguous. The CDR3 is 13 amino acids. Germline loops: CDR1 KGHSH, CDR2 LQKENI. Trimming shortened V by 5 bases and J by 8 bases, and 15 bases separated the two germline ends.

The chain links TRBV6-1 to TRBJ2-3; TRBD2 matches at 8 bases. In germline, CDR1 is MNHNS, CDR2 SASEGT. The CDR3 length is 16 residues. V was clipped by 1 base and J by 5 bases; unmatched bases: 8. The CDR3 sequence is CASSEVPAGEGDTQYF. DNA of the CDR3: TGTGCCAGCAGTGAAGTTCCAGCGGGGGAGGGAGATACGCAGTATTTT.

The chain combines TRBV12-3 or TRBV12-4 with TRBJ1-2; the D gene is possibly TRBD1 (6 bases). V was clipped by 3 bases and J by 7 bases, with 12 bases between them. This CDR3 contains 13 residues. The CDR3 loop reads CASSFLQGRGYTF. For the CDR3, the DNA is TGTGCCAGCAGTTTCTTACAGGGACGTGGCTACACCTTC.

The chain joins TRBV6-1 to TRBJ2-7; D is unclear. Per germline, CDR1 MNHNS and CDR2 SASEGT. The CDR3 runs 11 residues. The ends were cut back, 2 bases at V and 3 bases at J, with 2 bases in the middle. CDR3 coding DNA: TGTGCCAGCAGTGAACGCTACGAGCAGTACGTC. Translating it yields CASSERYEQYV.

The rearrangement joins TRBV5-6 to TRBJ1-1; a weak D match, TRBD1 (5 bases). CDR1 and CDR2 (germline): SGHDT, YYEEEE. V dropped 0 bases and J dropped 0 bases, with 9 bases sitting between them. The CDR3 is 15 amino acids. The CDR3 spells CASSLAVGVNTEAFF. The CDR3 DNA is TGTGCCAGCAGCTTGGCCGTAGGGGTGAACACTGAAGCTTTCTTT.

The genes are TRBV5-1 and TRBJ2-3; 10 bases line up with TRBD2. The CDR3 runs to 15 residues. Losses at the gene ends were 2 bases for V and 5 bases for J; bases not matched to a gene: 5. CDR1 is SGHRS and CDR2 is YFSETQ in the germline V gene. DNA of the CDR3: TGCGCCAGCAGCTTAGCGGGGGGGCAGGAAGATACGCAGTATTTT. Translating gives CASSLAGGQEDTQYF.

In DNA, the CDR3 is TGTGCCAGCAGCTCCGGGACACTCAACTATGGCTACACCTTC. It specifies CASSSGTLNYGYTF. The chain is built from TRBV7-9 and TRBJ1-2; TRBD1 might be the D (6 bases). V lost 4 bases and J lost 2, with 11 bases in between. There are 14 residues in the CDR3. The germline gives CDR1 SEHNR, CDR2 FQNEAQ (reference sequence).